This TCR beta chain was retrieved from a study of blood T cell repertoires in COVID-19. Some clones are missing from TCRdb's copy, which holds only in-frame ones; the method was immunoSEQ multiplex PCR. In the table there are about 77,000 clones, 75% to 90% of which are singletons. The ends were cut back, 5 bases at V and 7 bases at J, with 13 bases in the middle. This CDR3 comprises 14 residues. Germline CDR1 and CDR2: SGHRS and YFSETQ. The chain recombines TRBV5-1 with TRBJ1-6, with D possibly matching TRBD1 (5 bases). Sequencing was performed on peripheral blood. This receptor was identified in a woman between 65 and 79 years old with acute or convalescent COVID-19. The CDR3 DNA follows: TGCGCCAGCAGATCGGGGGAGGAGAATTCACCCCTCCACTTT. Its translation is CASRSGEENSPLHF.